This entry lists 32 T cell receptor beta chains sequenced from one sample in a study of cytomegalovirus exposure and HLA in healthy donors. 13 Jbeta primers and 60 Vbeta primers were used for the PCR. Profiled with immunoSEQ multiplex PCR; TCRdb holds only in-frame clones, not every one. This table has more than 150,000 clones, roughly 78% appearing once. The specimen sequenced was PBMCs. These receptors originate from a girl aged 5 to 17 in good health and CMV-seropositive.

V and J are TRBV10-3 and TRBJ2-7; D not certain. The CDR3 runs 13 residues. Per germline, CDR1 ENHRY and CDR2 SYGVKD. Trimming left V 6 bases short and J 7 bases short, with 16 bases between. CDR3 DNA sequence: TGTGCCATCAGAGCGCCTCGTGAGGATGAGCAGTACTTC. Its translation is CAIRAPREDEQYF.

This clone was counted between two and nine times. The rearrangement uses TRBV2 and TRBJ2-2; 7 nucleotides match TRBD1. Trimming took 8 bases from V and 6 from J; bases not matched to a gene: 12. This CDR3 contains 15 residues. Germline values: CDR1 SNHLY, CDR2 FYNNEI. The CDR3 region is CASETDRTMAGELFF. In DNA form, the CDR3 reads TGTGCCAGCGAGACGGACAGGACGATGGCCGGGGAGCTGTTTTTT.

The rearrangement uses TRBV6-5 and TRBJ1-1; no clear D gene. Germline loops: CDR1 MNHEY, CDR2 SVGAGI. V was cut by 0 bases and J by 6 bases, with 11 bases left in between. The CDR3 contains 14 residues. The DNA of the CDR3 is TGTGCCAGCAGTTACTCAAGCGCGACCCCTGAAGCTTTCTTT. Translating it yields CASSYSSATPEAFF.

The V and J genes are TRBV4-3 and TRBJ2-4; 10 bases align to TRBD1. The CDR3 sequence is 18 residues long. The V gene end was trimmed by 1 base and the J gene end by 2 bases; junction bases not matched to a gene: 8. Germline lookup yields CDR1 LGHNA and CDR2 YSLEER. As DNA, the CDR3 is TGCGCCAGCAGCCAAGGGCAGGGACAGGGGATGACCAAAAACATTCAGTACTTC. Encoded protein: CASSQGQGQGMTKNIQYF.

The gene calls are TRBV25-1 and TRBJ1-1, with D unresolved. The CDR3 runs to 16 residues. Germline CDR1 and CDR2: MGHDK and SYGVNS. V gave up 1 base and J gave up 0 bases, with 12 bases separating them. The CDR3 DNA reads as TGTGCCAGCAGTGAATCGGGATCAGTAGTGAACACTGAAGCTTTCTTT. It specifies CASSESGSVVNTEAFF.

This rearrangement joins TRBV6-1 to TRBJ2-5; TRBD2 agrees at 11 bases. Germline CDR1 is MNHNS and CDR2 is SASEGT. V trimming: 4 bases; J trimming: 1 base; junction bases outside the gene matches: 2. This CDR3 contains 15 residues. CDR3 residues: CASSATSGVQETQYF. The CDR3 bases are TGTGCCAGCAGTGCGACTAGCGGGGTCCAAGAGACCCAGTACTTC.

The gene calls are TRBV6-5 and TRBJ2-1, with TRBD1 matching over 8 bases. From germline, CDR1 is MNHEY and CDR2 SVGAGI. J was trimmed by 3 bases and V by 2 bases; bases with no gene match: 6. The CDR3 sequence is 16 residues long. CDR3 nucleotide sequence: TGTGCCAGCAGTTACAAGACAGGGGCCGTCTACAATGAGCAGTTCTTC. Translated: CASSYKTGAVYNEQFF.

This chain uses TRBV5-1 with TRBJ2-1; D call uncertain. The V gene lost 0 bases and the J gene lost 4 bases, with 5 bases spanning the gap. CDR3 length: 13 residues. Germline CDR1 SGHRS, CDR2 YFSETQ. The CDR3 sequence is CASSLGEYNEQFF. CDR3 DNA sequence: TGCGCCAGCAGCTTGGGAGAATACAATGAGCAGTTCTTC.

The chain recombines TRBV11-3 with TRBJ2-1; D might be TRBD2 (6 bases). This CDR3 spans 12 amino acids. Germline loops: CDR1 SGHNT, CDR2 YENEEA. Trimming removed 7 bases from V and 7 bases from J, with 11 bases in between. CDR3 nucleotide sequence: TGTGCCAGCACCGTCGGAGGGAATGAGCAGTTCTTC. Protein product: CASTVGGNEQFF. Using reference TRBV11-3 and TRBJ2-1 for the parts outside the CDR3, the full variable domain is EAGVVQSPRYKIIEKKQPVAFWCNPISGHNTLYWYLQNLGQGPELLIRYENEEAVDDSQLPKDRFSAERLKGVDSTLKIQPAELGDSAVYLCASTVGGNEQFFGPGTRLTVL.

The chain is built from TRBV21-1 and TRBJ1-6. TRBV21-1 is a pseudogene. The CDR3 spans 8 residues. The CDR3, as DNA: TGTGCCAGTTTAGCACACCACTTT. Translating gives CASLAHHF.

The V call is TRBV5-1, the J call TRBJ1-6; D uncertain. The CDR3 loop spans 12 amino acids. Germline V gives CDR1 SGHRS, CDR2 YFSETQ. The germline V and J ends were trimmed by 4 bases and 7 bases, with 6 bases remaining between them. This CDR3 is CASSAGNSPLHF. The CDR3 nucleotides read TGCGCCAGCAGCGCGGGGAATTCACCCCTCCACTTT.

This clone was seen only a few times. J is TRBJ1-1 and V is TRBV6-5; 9 bases are a match to TRBD1. This CDR3 spans 14 amino acids. Germline-derived CDR1 and CDR2 are MNHEY and SVGAGI. V gave up 5 bases and J gave up 3 bases; unmatched junction bases: 4. The CDR3 coding sequence is TGTGCCAGCAGTATACAGGGGGCACACACTGAAGCTTTCTTT. This gives the protein CASSIQGAHTEAFF.

This chain joins TRBV4-3 and TRBJ2-1, with a possible D match to TRBD2 (7 bases). This CDR3 contains 15 residues. The ends were cut back, 1 base at V and 7 bases at J, with 14 bases in the middle. Per the germline V gene, CDR1 is LGHNA and CDR2 is YSLEER. Here the CDR3 DNA reads TGCGCCAGCAGCCAAGGAGGAGGGGGAGGGAATGAGCAGTTCTTC. Amino acids: CASSQGGGGGNEQFF.

The rearrangement joins TRBV11-3 to TRBJ2-2; a weak D match, TRBD2 (8 bases). Germline assignment: CDR1 SGHNT and CDR2 YENEEA. This CDR3 is built from 17 residues. Trimming pared 5 bases from V and 1 base from J, leaving 17 bases between. The CDR3 sequence is CASSPRGLAGNTGELFF. CDR3 nucleotides: TGTGCCAGCAGCCCTAGGGGGCTAGCGGGGAACACCGGGGAGCTGTTTTTT.

The V gene is TRBV11-2, the J gene TRBJ1-1; D gene uncertain. In germline, CDR1 is SGHAT, CDR2 FQNNGV. The V gene lost 0 bases and the J gene lost 0 bases, with 5 bases spanning the gap. The CDR3 is made up of 14 amino acids. For the CDR3, the DNA is TGTGCCAGCAGCTTAGACACTATGAACACTGAAGCTTTCTTT. The encoded protein is CASSLDTMNTEAFF. The full variable domain, completed using reference TRBV11-2 and TRBJ1-1, is EAGVAQSPRYKIIEKRQSVAFWCNPISGHATLYWYQQILGQGPKLLIQFQNNGVVDDSQLPKDRFSAERLKGVDSTLKIQPAKLEDSAVYLCASSLDTMNTEAFFGQGTRLTVV.

V is TRBV6-5 and J is TRBJ2-7, with D possibly matching TRBD1 (5 bases). Germline assignment: CDR1 MNHEY and CDR2 SVGAGI. The CDR3 contains 16 residues. V lost 4 bases and J 0 bases, leaving 16 bases between the germline ends. CDR3: CASSSQGHLSSYEQYF. In DNA, the CDR3 is TGTGCCAGCAGTTCCCAGGGTCACCTATCCTCCTACGAGCAGTACTTC.

The chain carries TRBV13 and TRBJ2-3; tentatively, D is TRBD1 (5 bases). Germline CDR1 is PRHDT and CDR2 is FYEKMQ (reference sequence). Trimming pared 4 bases from V and 2 bases from J, leaving 10 bases between. The CDR3 extends over 14 amino acids. Written as DNA, the CDR3 is TGTGCCAGCAGCTCCTGGACAAACACAGATACGCAGTATTTT. Amino acids: CASSSWTNTDTQYF.

This chain uses TRBV28 with TRBJ2-5, with TRBD2 as a possible D gene (5 bases). The end of the DNA fits TRBJ2-7 better, so the J call may be wrong. The CDR3 has 12 amino acids. The germline V gene encodes CDR1 MDHEN and CDR2 SYDVKM. CDR3 nucleotides: TGTGCCAGCACCCTCGGGGAGTACGAGCAGTACTTC. Translated: CASTLGEYEQYF.

The genes are TRBV6-6 and TRBJ1-1; D may be TRBD1 (6 bases). Germline V CDR1 and CDR2: MNHNY, SVGAGI (reference sequence). There are 15 residues in the CDR3. V lost 0 bases and J lost 4, with 12 bases in between. The CDR3 sequence: CASSYSQGLGTEAFF. The CDR3 coding sequence is TGTGCCAGCAGTTACTCGCAGGGGTTGGGCACTGAAGCTTTCTTT.

The rearrangement uses TRBV30 and TRBJ1-1, with TRBD1 identical over 8 bases. The V and J ends lost 1 base and 5 bases, in that order; junction bases with no gene match: 6. This CDR3 has 14 residues. Germline CDR1 GTSNPN, CDR2 SVGIG (reference sequence). This chain's CDR3 is CAWSAGTGSTEAFF. CDR3 coding DNA: TGTGCCTGGAGTGCGGGGACAGGTAGTACTGAAGCTTTCTTT.

This chain joins TRBV19 and TRBJ2-1; the match to TRBD2 covers 12 bases. In germline, CDR1 is LNHDA, CDR2 SQIVND (reference sequence). V shed 2 bases, J shed 0 bases, and the junction held 8 bases outside the gene matches. This CDR3 spans 19 amino acids. The CDR3 reads CASSITSGGPTSSYNEQFF. For the CDR3, the DNA is TGTGCCAGTAGTATAACTAGCGGGGGGCCAACGAGCTCCTACAATGAGCAGTTCTTC.

The V call is TRBV7-8, the J call TRBJ1-6, with 7 bases fitting TRBD1. V lost 6 bases, J lost 2 bases, and 7 bases stayed unmatched. This CDR3 region has 16 residues. CDR1 and CDR2 (germline): SGHVS, FQNEAQ. The chain's CDR3 is CASRRTGTAYNSPLHF. In DNA form, the CDR3 reads TGTGCCAGCAGGCGAACCGGGACAGCCTATAATTCACCCCTCCACTTT.

The gene calls are TRBV30 and TRBJ1-4, with D perhaps matching TRBD1 (5 bases). V was trimmed by 2 bases and J by 4 bases, leaving 14 bases between them. CDR3 length equals 15 residues. CDR1 GTSNPN and CDR2 SVGIG come from the germline V gene (reference sequence). The CDR3 bases are TGTGCCTGGAGTCTGGGACTTGCCGATAATGAAAAACTGTTTTTT. Its protein is CAWSLGLADNEKLFF.

As to this clone: This sample includes further DNA sequences coding for the same CDR3. J is TRBJ2-7 and V is TRBV7-9; the D gene is possibly TRBD2 (5 bases). V was pared by 1 base and J by 3 bases, with 7 bases between. Germline V gene data show CDR1 as SEHNR and CDR2 as FQNEAQ (reference sequence). CDR3 size: 13 residues. The DNA for the CDR3 is TGTGCCAGCAGCTTAGGAGGGAACTACGAGCAGTACTTC. Translating it yields CASSLGGNYEQYF.

The chain has TRBV4-1 and TRBJ2-5; 9 bases map to TRBD2. The CDR3 loop spans 16 amino acids. Unmatched junction bases numbered 9, after V lost 1 base and J lost 6 bases. In germline, CDR1 is MGHRA, CDR2 YSYEKL. The chain's CDR3 is CASSQAGSGGKKTQYF. The DNA for the CDR3 is TGCGCCAGCAGCCAAGCGGGTAGCGGGGGAAAAAAGACCCAGTACTTC.

This clone has only a few counts. The V and J genes are TRBV19 and TRBJ1-1, with 10 bases lining up with TRBD1. Per the germline V gene, CDR1 is LNHDA and CDR2 is SQIVND (reference sequence). The CDR3 totals 15 residues. V shed 6 bases and J 4 bases; nucleotides not matched to a gene: 8. As DNA, the CDR3 is TGTGCCAGTAGCCCTGACAGGGGGCGCATCACTGAAGCTTTCTTT. This encodes CASSPDRGRITEAFF.

This chain joins TRBV7-2 and TRBJ1-6; a weak D match, TRBD1 (5 bases). In germline, CDR1 is SGHTA, CDR2 FQGNSA. Trimming left V 5 bases short and J 7 bases short, with 12 bases between. This CDR3 comprises 14 residues. The CDR3 sequence: CASSLDTQNSPLHF. CDR3 nucleotides: TGTGCCAGCAGCCTGGACACGCAGAATTCACCCCTCCACTTT.

The rearrangement links TRBV29-1 to TRBJ2-7; D possibly corresponds to TRBD2 (5 bases). CDR3 length: 11 amino acids. Germline CDR1 and CDR2: SQVTM and ANQGSEA. V shed 6 bases and J shed 3 bases, with 9 bases lying between them. The CDR3 DNA is TGCAGCGTCGGAGAGGGCTACGAGCAGTACTTC. Its protein product is CSVGEGYEQYF.

The chain joins TRBV10-3 to TRBJ2-5, with D unclear. TRBJ2-7 explains the end of the DNA better; the J call may be wrong. The CDR3 runs 17 residues. CDR1 and CDR2 (germline): ENHRY, SYGVKD. CDR3 residues: CAISESAFASGTYEQYF. CDR3 DNA sequence: TGTGCCATCAGTGAGTCCGCCTTCGCTTCGGGTACATACGAGCAGTACTTC.

The chain recombines TRBV5-4 with TRBJ2-1, with a possible D match to TRBD2 (5 bases). The V gene lost 4 bases and the J gene lost 9 bases, with 11 bases spanning the gap. The germline CDR1 and CDR2 sequences are SGHNT and YYREEE (reference sequence). The CDR3 spans 12 residues. This CDR3 reads CASSLSSSEQFF. The CDR3 coding sequence is TGTGCCAGCAGCCTCTCTAGCTCTGAGCAGTTCTTC.

The rearrangement joins TRBV18 to TRBJ2-7, with a possible D match to TRBD1 (5 bases). Germline lookup yields CDR1 KGHSH and CDR2 LQKENI. The length of the CDR3 is 16 residues. Trimming left V 0 bases short and J 2 bases short, with 14 bases between. Here the CDR3 reads CASSPPSGQVPYEQYF. The CDR3 DNA is TGTGCCAGCTCACCACCGTCAGGGCAGGTGCCCTACGAGCAGTACTTC.

This clone turned up a few times. The chain recombines TRBV12-5 with TRBJ1-2; possibly TRBD1 for D (5 bases). The germline gives CDR1 LGHNT, CDR2 FRNRAP. The ends were cut back, 0 bases at V and 8 bases at J, with 13 bases in the middle. The CDR3 is made up of 14 amino acids. The CDR3 protein is CASGLVFQEGGYTF. In nucleotides, the CDR3 is TGTGCTAGTGGTTTGGTATTTCAGGAGGGGGGCTACACCTTC.